Listed below are T cell receptor beta chains from one sample, sequenced in a study of blood T cell repertoires in COVID-19. Produced via immunoSEQ multiplex PCR; TCRdb's table is partial and in-frame only. This table has approximately 85,000 clones, 86% appearing once. Sequencing was done on a sample of peripheral blood. These receptors were collected from a man aged 45 to 65 with active or convalescent COVID-19. CDR3s leave out the opening cysteine and the closing phenylalanine or tryptophan.

j_call: TRBJ2-3
v_call: TRBV5-1
cdr3_aa: ASSLFVSRGLDTQY

j_call: TRBJ2-3
v_call: TRBV14
cdr3_aa: ASSPGLAGILDTQY

j_call: TRBJ2-1
v_call: TRBV5-1
cdr3_aa: ASSLGATSGTYNEQF

j_call: TRBJ1-1
v_call: TRBV19
cdr3_aa: ASSLGRGTEAF

j_call: TRBJ2-3
v_call: TRBV5-1
cdr3_aa: ASSRGGRASTDTQY

j_call: TRBJ2-7
v_call: TRBV10-3
cdr3_aa: AISEGQLFSYEQY

j_call: TRBJ2-1
v_call: TRBV6-2/TRBV6-3
cdr3_aa: ASSPFGGSPYNEQF

j_call: TRBJ1-5
v_call: TRBV28
cdr3_aa: ASTDYSNQPQH

j_call: TRBJ2-5
v_call: TRBV7-7
cdr3_aa: ASGGSGLGIKTQY

j_call: TRBJ1-3
v_call: TRBV30
cdr3_aa: AWSVKGYGNTIY

j_call: TRBJ1-1
v_call: TRBV20-1
cdr3_aa: SARSQVEAF

j_call: TRBJ2-1
v_call: TRBV6-1
cdr3_aa: ASSEAALREQF

j_call: TRBJ1-2
v_call: TRBV27
cdr3_aa: ASAAGQGQYGYT

j_call: TRBJ1-2
v_call: TRBV20-1
cdr3_aa: SARRSGGYT

j_call: TRBJ1-1
v_call: TRBV18
cdr3_aa: ASSDGTGGTKRLSEAF

j_call: TRBJ1-4
v_call: TRBV30
cdr3_aa: AWRDSRNEKLF

j_call: TRBJ1-2
v_call: TRBV2
cdr3_aa: ASSLGGVGAGYT

j_call: TRBJ1-1
v_call: TRBV29-1
cdr3_aa: SVAFPDRGAF

j_call: TRBJ1-1
v_call: TRBV11-2
cdr3_aa: ASSWGQLNTEAF

j_call: TRBJ1-2
v_call: TRBV9
cdr3_aa: ASRDHLDRSGYT

j_call: TRBJ2-1
v_call: TRBV10-1
cdr3_aa: ASSEPGTSGGRNEQF

j_call: TRBJ2-3
v_call: TRBV15
cdr3_aa: ATSRGNPNDYGDTQY

j_call: TRBJ1-5
v_call: TRBV5-1
cdr3_aa: ASSDQGSYSNQPQH

j_call: TRBJ2-3
v_call: TRBV27
cdr3_aa: ASSLAGGVDTQY

j_call: TRBJ2-5
v_call: TRBV25-1
cdr3_aa: ASSEYIGGTQETQY

j_call: TRBJ2-7
v_call: TRBV6-2/TRBV6-3
cdr3_aa: ASSPLGQIYEQY

j_call: TRBJ2-7
v_call: TRBV6-5
cdr3_aa: ASSYSNQAPYEQY

j_call: TRBJ2-1
v_call: TRBV14
cdr3_aa: ASSQLRFRNEQF

j_call: TRBJ2-1
v_call: TRBV7-2
cdr3_aa: ASRSGQGYTEQF

j_call: TRBJ1-4
v_call: TRBV4-3
cdr3_aa: ASSQRGRGPEKLF

j_call: TRBJ1-5
v_call: TRBV7-6
cdr3_aa: ASSLERGYTQPQH

j_call: TRBJ2-5
v_call: TRBV15
cdr3_aa: ATSRDPPSDGTGLETQY

j_call: TRBJ2-4
v_call: TRBV6-2/TRBV6-3
cdr3_aa: ASSYLLAGVNIQY

j_call: TRBJ2-1
v_call: TRBV6-2/TRBV6-3
cdr3_aa: ASSYSTGGTNEQF

j_call: TRBJ2-7
v_call: TRBV6-5
cdr3_aa: ASRTAYEQY

j_call: TRBJ2-6
v_call: TRBV19
cdr3_aa: ASSFRGSSGANVLT

j_call: TRBJ1-6
v_call: TRBV7-8
cdr3_aa: ASSLGGWDRIKRSPLH

j_call: TRBJ2-5
v_call: TRBV2
cdr3_aa: ASRTDRGRRGTQY

j_call: TRBJ2-7
v_call: TRBV24-1
cdr3_aa: ATSPGTSVYEQY

j_call: TRBJ2-1
v_call: TRBV27
cdr3_aa: ASSLVAGAPNEQF

j_call: TRBJ1-1
v_call: TRBV10-2
cdr3_aa: ASSSGTGRNTEAF

j_call: TRBJ2-7
v_call: TRBV4-3
cdr3_aa: ASSQSLVQGQGSTIYEQY

j_call: TRBJ2-1
v_call: TRBV28
cdr3_aa: ASSSSLAGSYNEQF

j_call: TRBJ1-4
v_call: TRBV5-1
cdr3_aa: ASSLIGQGSVEKLF

j_call: TRBJ2-7
v_call: TRBV19
cdr3_aa: ASTGGTGVNYEQY

j_call: TRBJ2-5
v_call: TRBV7-7
cdr3_aa: ASSLAGTGTETQY

j_call: TRBJ1-1
v_call: TRBV7-2
cdr3_aa: ASSRTLGQGTEAF

j_call: TRBJ1-1
v_call: TRBV30
cdr3_aa: AWSVLDKNTEAF

j_call: TRBJ2-1
v_call: TRBV4-2
cdr3_aa: ASSLTGTSSYNEQF

j_call: TRBJ2-5
v_call: TRBV24-1
cdr3_aa: ATSDTRTSASQETQY

j_call: TRBJ2-7
v_call: TRBV29-1
cdr3_aa: SVDGDGSSYEQY

j_call: TRBJ2-7
v_call: TRBV5-1
cdr3_aa: ASSLAPGQGQGEQY

j_call: TRBJ2-1
v_call: TRBV15
cdr3_aa: ATSGRVAGVNEQF

j_call: TRBJ2-5
v_call: TRBV27
cdr3_aa: ASSLSEAAWETQY

j_call: TRBJ2-7
v_call: TRBV15
cdr3_aa: ATSREAKPRSSYEQY

j_call: TRBJ2-7
v_call: TRBV19
cdr3_aa: ASNEDRSSYEQY

j_call: TRBJ2-1
v_call: TRBV5-6
cdr3_aa: ASTPQGYNEQF

j_call: TRBJ2-2
v_call: TRBV4-3
cdr3_aa: ASSQDPPSGGFGELF

j_call: TRBJ1-1
v_call: TRBV12-3/TRBV12-4
cdr3_aa: ASDRGGPEAF